These 27 T cell receptor beta chains were sequenced from one sample in a study of blood T cells in healthy people across ages. The second PCR ran roughly 7 to 12 cycles with a sample-barcoded 5' primer and J-beta primers. In TCRdb, the 5' RACE reads were re-called with MiXCR into one record per CDR3 protein. Among about 780,000 distinct CDR3 sequences listed, roughly 24% were seen once. The sample was also linked to a second study, of T cells of mothers and their children.

The sequencing sample was made of blood. The receptors here all came from a boy aged 5-17 years in good health.

The chain joins TRBV14 to TRBJ1-3; D remains unclear. V lost 1 base and J 2 bases, leaving 12 bases between the germline ends. Germline loops: CDR1 SGHDN, CDR2 FVKESK. This CDR3 contains 16 residues. The CDR3 DNA sequence: TGTGCCAGCAGCCAAGTCTCAGGAGGGACTGGAAACACCATATATTTT. The encoded protein is CASSQVSGGTGNTIYF.

The gene calls are TRBV6-5 and TRBJ2-1; TRBD2 might be the D (5 bases). The CDR3 has 13 amino acids. Between the trimmed V and J ends, which lost 6 bases and 4 bases, there was a span of 10 bases. Germline CDR1 is MNHEY and CDR2 is SVGAGI. CDR3 DNA: TGTGCCAGCAGCCGAGGGAAATACAATGAGCAGTTCTTC. It yields the protein CASSRGKYNEQFF.

This chain uses TRBV7-9 with TRBJ1-1; D is unresolved. V lost 5 bases, J lost 4 bases, and 11 bases lay in between. This CDR3 is 13 amino acids long. The germline V gene has CDR1 SEHNR and CDR2 FQNEAQ (reference sequence). The CDR3 protein is CASSAAYGTEAFF. CDR3 in DNA: TGTGCCAGCAGCGCCGCGTACGGCACTGAAGCTTTCTTT.

This clonotype was picked up one time. DNA of the CDR3: TGCGCCAGCAGCCTACTCGGACAGGGGGGTCTCTTGGAGCAGTACTTC. Its protein product is CASSLLGQGGLLEQYF. The chain employs TRBV5-1 and TRBJ2-7; 10 positions agree with TRBD1. CDR1 SGHRS and CDR2 YFSETQ come from the germline V gene. V shed 4 bases and J 7 bases; nucleotides not matched to a gene: 14. The CDR3 is 16 residues long.

The chain joins TRBV10-3 to TRBJ2-7; maybe TRBD2 (5 bases). Trimming pared 4 bases from V and 2 bases from J, leaving 12 bases between. The CDR3 is 14 residues long. Germline CDR1 is ENHRY and CDR2 is SYGVKD. CDR3 region: CAISGTGETYEQYF. CDR3 nucleotide sequence: TGTGCCATCAGTGGAACCGGGGAAACCTACGAGCAGTACTTC.

The chain couples TRBV15 to TRBJ2-2; D gene unclear. The CDR3 consists of 14 residues. Germline V CDR1 and CDR2: LNHNV, YYDKDF (reference sequence). V was pared by 0 bases and J by 7 bases, with 9 bases between. The CDR3 DNA reads TGTGCCACCAGCAGAGATGAGATAGTCGGGGAGCTGTTTTTT. Translation gives CATSRDEIVGELFF.

This chain joins TRBV25-1 and TRBJ1-4; no clear D. Trimming shortened V by 4 bases and J by 8 bases, and 14 bases separated the two germline ends. In germline, CDR1 is MGHDK, CDR2 SYGVNS. CDR3 length: 14 amino acids. CDR3 amino acids: CASSAPWPREKLFF. The CDR3 DNA reads as TGTGCCAGCAGTGCGCCCTGGCCTCGCGAAAAACTGTTTTTT. Using reference TRBV25-1 and TRBJ1-4 for the parts outside the CDR3, the full variable domain is EADIYQTPRYLVIGTGKKITLECSQTMGHDKMYWYQQDPGMELHLIHYSYGVNSTEKGDLSSESTVSRIRTEHFPLTLESARPSHTSQYLCASSAPWPREKLFFGSGTQLSVL.

This clonotype has ten or more counts. V and J are TRBV27 and TRBJ1-6; D gene ambiguous. Trimming took 2 bases from V and 6 from J, leaving 5 bases between them. The germline CDR1 and CDR2 sequences are MNHEY and SMNVEV (reference sequence). This CDR3 is 13 amino acids long. The CDR3 is CASSLRFNSPLHF. As DNA, the CDR3 is TGTGCCAGCAGTTTACGGTTTAATTCACCCCTCCACTTT.

This clonotype was found many times. The gene calls are TRBV7-9 and TRBJ1-6; D ambiguous. Germline V gene data show CDR1 as SEHNR and CDR2 as FQNEAQ (reference sequence). The CDR3 has 11 amino acids. V lost 3 bases and J lost 8, with 2 bases in between. The CDR3 here is CASSLDSPLHF. The CDR3 bases are TGTGCCAGCAGCTTGGATTCACCCCTCCACTTT.

The chain recombines TRBV2 with TRBJ1-6; D is uncertain. Germline V lookup: CDR1 SNHLY, CDR2 FYNNEI. Trimming took off 4 bases at V and 7 bases at J, with 2 bases between the two ends. The CDR3 covers 11 residues. The CDR3 nucleotides are TGTGCCAGCAGTGGGAATTCACCCCTCCACTTT. It specifies CASSGNSPLHF.

The V gene is TRBV5-1, the J gene TRBJ2-2; D gene unclear. V gave up 4 bases and J gave up 4 bases, with 14 bases separating them. Germline loops: CDR1 SGHRS, CDR2 YFSETQ. This CDR3 has 15 residues. DNA of the CDR3: TGCGCCAGCAGCCATGCACCCAGAGGCACCGGGGAGCTGTTTTTT. It specifies CASSHAPRGTGELFF.

There are a few counts of this clonotype. V is TRBV30 and J is TRBJ2-3; D uncertain. Germline V gives CDR1 GTSNPN, CDR2 SVGIG (reference sequence). The V and J ends lost 4 bases and 0 bases respectively, with 8 bases between them. The CDR3 length is 13 residues. The CDR3 coding sequence is TGTGCCTGGAATCCCCGAAGCACAGATACGCAGTATTTT. Translated: CAWNPRSTDTQYF.

Only a few counts were recorded for this clonotype. This chain uses TRBV28 with TRBJ2-1, with TRBD2 matching over 12 bases. The CDR3 runs to 15 residues. Germline V gene lookup returns CDR1 MDHEN and CDR2 SYDVKM. J gave up 10 bases and V 6 bases, and 10 bases lay outside the gene matches. The CDR3 DNA reads as TGTGCCAGCAGACCCCTAGCGGGGGGGCCGGGAGAGCAGTTCTTC. Its translation is CASRPLAGGPGEQFF.

A note on this clonotype: One base away lies a much larger clone, so this may be a sequencing read error. The chain links TRBV20-1 to TRBJ2-5; D possibly corresponds to TRBD2 (7 bases). Germline loops: CDR1 DFQATT, CDR2 SNEGSKA (reference sequence). The CDR3 runs 14 residues. Trimming stripped 3 bases from V and 9 bases from J, with 20 bases between. The CDR3 reads CSARIGRGGEAQYF. CDR3 DNA sequence: TGCAGTGCTAGGATTGGAAGGGGGGGGGAGGCCCAGTACTTC.

The rearrangement uses TRBV20-1 and TRBJ2-5, with TRBD2 as a possible D gene (5 bases). CDR3 length: 13 amino acids. CDR1 and CDR2 (germline): DFQATT, SNEGSKA (reference sequence). The ends were cut back, 8 bases at V and 2 bases at J, with 15 bases in the middle. CDR3 in amino acids: CSCGEAAQETQYF. In DNA, the CDR3 is TGCAGTTGTGGGGAAGCGGCACAAGAGACCCAGTACTTC.

The V gene is TRBV2, the J gene TRBJ1-1, with 11 bases fitting TRBD1. The V gene's germline CDR1 is SNHLY and CDR2 FYNNEI. V dropped 7 bases and J dropped 0; count of bases not matched to a gene: 7. The CDR3 covers 16 residues. As DNA, the CDR3 is TGTGCCAGCAACCTGGACAGGGGGCAATTGAACACTGAAGCTTTCTTT. Protein: CASNLDRGQLNTEAFF.

V and J are TRBV5-1 and TRBJ2-1, with D tentatively TRBD2 (5 bases). Germline CDR1 SGHRS, CDR2 YFSETQ. Trimming shortened V by 7 bases and J by 8 bases, and 13 bases separated the two germline ends. The CDR3 runs to 12 residues. CDR3 sequence reads: CASGIGRDEQFF. The CDR3 coding sequence is TGCGCCAGCGGGATTGGGCGGGATGAGCAGTTCTTC. Looking up the rest from reference TRBV5-1 and TRBJ2-1 gives the full variable domain: KAGVTQTPRYLIKTRGQQVTLSCSPISGHRSVSWYQQTPGQGLQFLFEYFSETQRNKGNFPGRFSGRQFSNSRSEMNVSTLELGDSALYLCASGIGRDEQFFGPGTRLTVL.

The gene calls are TRBV27 and TRBJ2-1; 11 positions agree with TRBD2. Germline V gives CDR1 MNHEY, CDR2 SMNVEV (reference sequence). This CDR3 is built from 17 residues. After removal of 5 bases from V and 4 bases from J, the junction contained 10 bases not matched to a gene. The CDR3 is CASSPYTTSGAYNEQFF. In DNA form, the CDR3 reads TGTGCCAGCAGTCCCTATACGACTAGCGGGGCTTACAATGAGCAGTTCTTC.

This clonotype was recorded many times. The chain employs TRBV25-1 and TRBJ2-7; TRBD1 matches at 8 bases. Per germline, CDR1 MGHDK and CDR2 SYGVNS. CDR3 length: 12 residues. The J segment lost 4 bases and the V segment lost 6 bases, leaving 2 bases of the junction unmatched. In nucleotides, the CDR3 is TGTGCCAGCAGCGGGGACAGGTACGAGCAGTACTTC. Translation gives CASSGDRYEQYF.

The table lists this clonotype with a few counts. The junction departs from germline at one end; a sequencing error may be responsible. This chain joins TRBV7-7 and TRBJ2-7; 8 positions match TRBD2. The germline V gene has CDR1 SSHAT and CDR2 FNYEAQ (reference sequence). The CDR3 length is 13 residues. The CDR3 sequence: CASSPGGGNEQYF. The CDR3 DNA reads TGTGCTAGCAGCCCGGGGGGGGGAAACGAGCAGTACTTC. The full variable domain, with the rest looked up from reference TRBV7-7 and TRBJ2-7, is GAGVSQSPRYKVTKRGQDVTLRCDPISSHATLYWYQQALGQGPEFLTYFNYEAQPDKSGLPSDRFSAERPEGSISTLTIQRTEQRDSAMYRCASSPGGGNEQYFGPGTRLTVT.

This chain uses TRBV24-1 with TRBJ2-5; 8 bases are shared with TRBD1. TRBJ2-1 explains the end of the DNA better; the J call may be wrong. The CDR3 has 14 residues. In germline, CDR1 is KGHDR, CDR2 SFDVKD. The CDR3 loop reads CATSDTDREETQFF. CDR3 coding DNA: TGTGCCACCAGTGATACGGACAGGGAGGAGACCCAGTTCTTC.

The chain recombines TRBV19 with TRBJ2-4; weak D call: TRBD2 (5 bases). Per the germline V gene, CDR1 is LNHDA and CDR2 is SQIVND (reference sequence). The CDR3 has 14 amino acids. V was clipped by 7 bases and J by 1 base, with 11 bases between them. The CDR3 protein is CASKLEWAKNIQYF. The DNA of the CDR3 is TGTGCCAGTAAACTAGAGTGGGCCAAAAACATTCAGTACTTC.

J is TRBJ2-5 and V is TRBV27; D gene ambiguous. Germline V gives CDR1 MNHEY, CDR2 SMNVEV (reference sequence). V lost 6 bases and J 0 bases, leaving 5 bases between the germline ends. This CDR3 region has 12 residues. The CDR3, as DNA: TGTGCCAGCAGCAAGTACCAAGAGACCCAGTACTTC. Its protein is CASSKYQETQYF.

This clonotype has a handful of counts. This chain links TRBV10-3 with TRBJ2-5; D is possibly TRBD2 (5 bases). The V gene lost 10 bases and the J gene lost 5 bases, with 14 bases spanning the gap. Germline V gives CDR1 ENHRY, CDR2 SYGVKD. The CDR3 sequence is 12 residues long. In DNA, the CDR3 is TGTGCCACTTCGAGCGGCTCCGAGACCCAGTACTTC. Protein: CATSSGSETQYF.

Here the CDR3 DNA reads TGTGCCAGCAGTTTGCCGGGACTAGCGGAATACGAGCAGTACTTC. Translation gives CASSLPGLAEYEQYF. V usage is TRBV28 and J usage is TRBJ2-7; 11 bases match TRBD2. The V gene end was trimmed by 3 bases and the J gene end by 4 bases; junction bases not matched to a gene: 5. The germline gives CDR1 MDHEN, CDR2 SYDVKM. The CDR3 consists of 15 residues.

This clonotype was recorded many times. This rearrangement joins TRBV12-3 or TRBV12-4 to TRBJ2-5, with a tentative D call TRBD2 (6 bases). The CDR3 covers 13 residues. Trimming pared 6 bases from V and 5 bases from J, leaving 13 bases between. The CDR3 loop reads CASSPTRGETQYF. In nucleotides, the CDR3 is TGTGCCAGCAGCCCGACTAGAGGGGAGACCCAGTACTTC.

This clonotype was seen more than once but under ten times. V usage is TRBV5-1 and J usage is TRBJ1-6; TRBD1 is a possible D gene (5 bases). Germline V lookup: CDR1 SGHRS, CDR2 YFSETQ. The CDR3 contains 15 residues. V lost 5 bases, J lost 9 bases, and 18 bases lay in between. The CDR3 DNA is TGCGCCAGCAGGCGGCCGGGACTGGAGGGTTCACCCCTCCACTTT. Translating gives CASRRPGLEGSPLHF.